This T cell receptor (beta chain) was sequenced in a study of cytomegalovirus exposure and HLA in healthy donors (dated by TCRdb to about 2017). A note on the overall study: In an earlier analysis of some 610 of the donors, 250 to 350 Gb of sequence data and roughly 100 million unique TCR beta sequences from 180 million or so T cells were reported. Roughly 300 gigabases of sequencing data and approximately 91 million unique TCR sequences made up an early release that covered over 550 HLA-typed donors. Of the 300 to 450 genotyped donors, 81% were placed in the genetic ancestry cluster associated with self-reported Caucasian donors. The study aimed to test whether cataloging public T cell receptors could reveal signatures of past pathogen exposure. The study used immunosequencing to profile the T cell repertoires of around 600 subjects and linked those repertoires to cytomegalovirus serostatus. In addition to the first cohort of around 670 subjects, a separate validation cohort of approximately 120 different subjects was used. To predict cytomegalovirus infection status, the study combined high-throughput TCR immunosequencing, statistical association of individual TCRs with disease status, and machine learning. In a later analysis, previously published TCR beta repertoires from 666 donors were re-analyzed and high-resolution HLA genotyping was added so that TCR occurrence patterns could be studied. Rather than drawing on any new phenotypic data, the later analysis identified candidate immune exposures from TCR beta sequences and the way those sequences occurred across donors. In an earlier analysis of around 540 of the donors, high-throughput TCR beta sequencing was used to judge whether each TCR beta V gene segment behaved as functional or pseudogenic. Donor age, sex, ethnicity and CMV serostatus were collected together with the repertoire data. A later genetic analysis used genome-wide SNP genotypes for about 65% of the 666 donors, treating that subset as a discovery cohort. Every discovery cohort repertoire had been produced on one sequencing platform. Class I and class II HLA loci were covered by the typing at four-digit resolution. The number of typed donors differed by locus: roughly 620-630 for A, B, C, DRB1 and DQB1; 500 to 550 for DQA1; 600 to 610 for DPA1; and approximately 450 for DPB1. Four or five DR-DQ haplotypes were handled as single units for association and clustering because linkage in the cohort was strong. Across approximately 400 genotyped donors of the cohort, an average of about 220,000 unique TCR beta nucleotide sequences per donor were sequenced, and approximately 19% of those sequences were non-productive. What the work shows at the level of the full study, not this receptor alone: HLA typing was unavailable for some donors at each locus, so association tests used only the typed subset. Roughly uniform sequencing depth across donors was assumed in presence/absence analyses, although this assumption may not hold. According to a later analysis, parvovirus B19, influenza, CMV and Epstein-Barr virus appeared linked to several top co-occurrence clusters. An association between a missense DCLRE1C variant and V-gene and J-gene trimming of TCR beta chains was found in a later genetic analysis and replicated in an independent cohort. Linkage disequilibrium might explain the correlated functional status among segregating V segments, but an unknown experimental factor could not be ruled out. Some IMGT-functional V segments, including TRBV6-2 and TRBV6-3, could not be told apart with the 87-base-pair reads, so those segments were excluded. The classifier was reported to diagnose cytomegalovirus status with high specificity and sensitivity in both the original cohort and the validation cohort. A later analysis found that most CMV-associated TCR beta chains appeared HLA-restricted, with HLA associations seemingly driven largely by CMV exposure. Over 15 rarely observed V segments, including chromosome 9 orphons, were excluded from the earlier analysis of 550 to 700 of the donors because counts were too low. While some public TCRs were present in many individuals, most TCR sequences turned up only very rarely across donors. A group of highly shared sequence variants was considered likely to be a technical artifact of the sequencing pipeline. Strong co-occurrence of HLA alleles, especially DR and DQ, made assigning TCR associations to individual alleles difficult. Compared with the roughly 700-donor mean, donors in an Asian-associated ancestry cluster had fewer N-insertions in productive TCRs, according to a later genetic analysis. A further reported finding was that TCR beta sequences accurately predicted the HLA-A and HLA-B alleles for most subjects in the first cohort. The authors suggested that the approach could potentially be extended to other disease states and immunological phenotypes. For the cohort, immune exposure information was limited to CMV serostatus. In an earlier analysis of a few hundred of the donors, most TCR beta V segments were observed in productive rearrangements about 87% or about 30% of the time, broadly matching IMGT annotations. This cohort had only TCR beta chains sequenced, and the lack of alpha or paired-chain data limited which features could be detected. Compared with equally common non-associated chains, HLA-associated TCR beta chains in a later analysis were more clonally expanded and had lower generation probabilities. A few of the identified cytomegalovirus-associated TCR beta chains were confirmed in vitro to be specific for cytomegalovirus antigens. Specific HLA alleles were associated with 16,951 TCR beta sequences at a false discovery rate of 0.05 in a later analysis. In a later analysis, the rate of TCR association differed among HLA loci, with DRB1 alleles having the most associated TCRs and HLA-C alleles having the fewest. In the study, around 150 TCR beta chains were listed as associated with cytomegalovirus.

The method was the immunoSEQ multiplex PCR assay. The multiplex PCR relied on a mix of 60 forward primers for TCR Vbeta segments and 13 reverse primers for TCR Jbeta segments. A multiplex PCR assay on genomic DNA amplified the CDR3 region of rearranged TCR beta genes. On the Illumina HiSeq System, the amplified TCR beta libraries were sequenced as 87-base-pair reads. Under the source paper's analysis protocol: A later analysis tallied tens of millions of unique TCR beta chains across the 700 or so repertoires, and roughly 11 million of those chains were shared by two or more donors. A nearest-neighbor algorithm error-corrected the raw reads and collapsed the reads into unique sequences, merging closely related sequences to remove PCR and sequencing errors. V, D and J gene segments were assigned by aligning CDR3 sequences to IMGT reference sequences. For a sequence to be retained, a match of at least six nucleotides was required to both a V gene segment and a J gene segment. A rearrangement counted as productive if the CDR3 had no stop codons and remained in frame with V and J, and every other rearrangement counted as non-productive. Following IMGT convention, CDR3 was defined as the stretch from the second conserved V-encoded cysteine up to the conserved J-encoded phenylalanine. Sequences without an unambiguous match to a single V gene segment were excluded from the earlier analysis of a few hundred of the donors. An earlier analysis of several hundred of the donors called V segments functional above 56.7% productive rearrangements and segregating when the between-donor standard deviation exceeded 5%. A statistical classification framework was built to diagnose cytomegalovirus status from the catalog of TCR beta chain sequences. A later analysis assigned V and J genes by comparing TCR nucleotide sequences with IMGT/GENE-DB human TR gene sequences. The TCRdist pipeline was used in a later analysis to assign CDR3 sequences and most-parsimonious VDJ recombination scenarios. In a later analysis, each TCR beta chain was defined by its CDR3 amino acid sequence together with its V-gene family, and reads without a unique V-gene family were excluded. As a way to deal with suspected cross-contamination and a sequencing artifact, a later analysis dropped roughly 620 nucleotide sequences that were highly shared and had low generation probability. For each public chain, a later analysis derived a clonal expansion index from normalized ranks of inferred template counts within each repertoire. In a later analysis, generation probabilities were computed using a VDJ recombination model fitted to out-of-frame rearrangements, and the results were checked against IGoR. A later analysis scored TCR-TCR, TCR-HLA and TCR-CMV co-occurrence with hypergeometric tests, applying a repertoire-size bias correction to TCR pairs. In a later analysis, false discovery rates were estimated by permuting HLA or CMV assignments 20 times. In a later analysis, co-occurring TCRs were grouped using DBSCAN, with TCRdist sequence similarity added in when clustering inside HLA-allele-positive subsets. Co-occurrence clustering excluded repertoires with fewer than 30,000 or more than 120,000 public chains, plus five with anomalous nucleotide sharing. TCRdb took this table from immuneACCESS and kept in-frame rearrangements with V and J called. Such tables lack part of the clones; where checked against another copy, unresolved V genes explain under half of the gap, and the rest is unexplained. Clonal size and the V and J genes are those of that table, whereas D and trimming came from the DNA. The sample data list some 190,000 clones, and 75% to 85% of these were observed just once. The ten largest clones add up to roughly 1.5% of the sample.

For CDR1 and CDR2, the germline V gene lists SGHRS and YFSETQ. The CDR3 holds 16 amino acids from the cysteine to the phenylalanine. Just CDR3 DNA is preserved here, 48 bases in frame from base 1. The junction shows trimming of 4 bases on V and 1 base on J, and the gene matches do not reach 7 bases of it. This clone occurred once. No antigen is known for it. Base qualities are not at hand, and no much larger clone is one base apart. In total, approximately 690 healthy bone marrow donors made up the cohort. Cohort members were all nominally healthy when sampled, although unrecorded immune exposures were likely present. The donor tested CMV seronegative and was one of the 352 seronegative cohort members. A peripheral blood sample was provided by each donor, and peripheral blood mononuclear cells were used for TCR beta sequencing. Genomic DNA was extracted from the blood cell samples with the Qiagen DNeasy Blood Extraction Kit.

This receptor was taken from a woman aged 50 to 60 in good health and CMV-seronegative. This sequence uses TRBV5-1 and TRBJ1-1, with 10 bases in between that match TRBD1. Sequenced input: PBMCs. The CDR3 loop reads CASSPGQGPSNTEAFF. The DNA sequence is as follows: TGCGCCAGCAGCCCGGGACAGGGGCCCTCGAACACTGAAGCTTTCTTT.